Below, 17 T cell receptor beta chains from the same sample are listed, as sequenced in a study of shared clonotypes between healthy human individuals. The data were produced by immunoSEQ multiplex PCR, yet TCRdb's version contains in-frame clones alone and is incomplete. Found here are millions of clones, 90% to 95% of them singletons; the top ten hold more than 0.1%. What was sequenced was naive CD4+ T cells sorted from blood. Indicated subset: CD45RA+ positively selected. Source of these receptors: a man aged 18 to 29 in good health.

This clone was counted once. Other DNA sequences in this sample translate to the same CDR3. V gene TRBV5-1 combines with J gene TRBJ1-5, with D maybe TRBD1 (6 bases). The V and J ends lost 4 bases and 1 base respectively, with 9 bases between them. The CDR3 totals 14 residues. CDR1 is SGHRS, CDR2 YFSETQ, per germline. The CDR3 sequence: CASSPTGSNQPQHF. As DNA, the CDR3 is TGCGCCAGCAGCCCGACAGGCAGCAATCAGCCCCAGCATTTT.

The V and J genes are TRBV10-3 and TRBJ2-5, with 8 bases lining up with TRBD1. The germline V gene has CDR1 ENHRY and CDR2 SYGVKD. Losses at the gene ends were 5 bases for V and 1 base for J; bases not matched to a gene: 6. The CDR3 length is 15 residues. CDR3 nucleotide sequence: TGTGCCATCAGTCCGACGGGGACAGGCCAAGAGACCCAGTACTTC. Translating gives CAISPTGTGQETQYF.

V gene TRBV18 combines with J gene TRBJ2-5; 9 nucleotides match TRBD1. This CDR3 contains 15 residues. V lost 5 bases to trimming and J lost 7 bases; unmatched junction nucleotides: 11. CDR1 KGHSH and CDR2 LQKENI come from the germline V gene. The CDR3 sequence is CASSTRDRDSGTQYF. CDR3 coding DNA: TGTGCCAGCTCAACAAGGGACAGGGACTCGGGGACCCAGTACTTC. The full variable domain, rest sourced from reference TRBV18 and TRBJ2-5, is NAGVMQNPRHLVRRRGQEARLRCSPMKGHSHVYWYRQLPEEGLKFMVYLQKENIIDESGMPKERFSAEFPKEGPSILRIQQVVRGDSAAYFCASSTRDRDSGTQYFGPGTRLLVL.

The CDR3 spells CASSVTGGAGNSPLHF. The CDR3 region has the DNA TGTGCCAGCAGCGTTACAGGGGGCGCGGGGAATTCACCCCTCCACTTT. The chain combines TRBV9 with TRBJ1-6; 9 bases agree with TRBD1. V shed 2 bases and J 7 bases; nucleotides not matched to a gene: 7. The CDR3 sequence is 16 residues long. Germline V CDR1 and CDR2: SGDLS, YYNGEE.

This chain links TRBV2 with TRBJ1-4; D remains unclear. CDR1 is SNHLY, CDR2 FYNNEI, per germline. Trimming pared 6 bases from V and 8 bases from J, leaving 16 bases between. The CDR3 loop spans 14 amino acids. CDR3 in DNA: TGTGCCAGCAGGGTTCGGGTGATCGGAGAAAAACTGTTTTTT. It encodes CASRVRVIGEKLFF.

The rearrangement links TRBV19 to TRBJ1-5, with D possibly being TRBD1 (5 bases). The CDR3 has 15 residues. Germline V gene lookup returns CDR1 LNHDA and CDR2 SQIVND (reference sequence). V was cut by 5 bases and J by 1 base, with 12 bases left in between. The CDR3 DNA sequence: TGTGCCAGTAGTCTTAGGGGCATGAGCAATCAGCCCCAGCATTTT. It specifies CASSLRGMSNQPQHF.

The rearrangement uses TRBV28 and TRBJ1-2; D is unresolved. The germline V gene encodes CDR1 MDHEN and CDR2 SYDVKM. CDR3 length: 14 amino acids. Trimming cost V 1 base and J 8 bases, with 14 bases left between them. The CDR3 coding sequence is TGTGCCAGCAGTTTATCCGAGGGATACGGGGGCTACACCTTC. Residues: CASSLSEGYGGYTF.

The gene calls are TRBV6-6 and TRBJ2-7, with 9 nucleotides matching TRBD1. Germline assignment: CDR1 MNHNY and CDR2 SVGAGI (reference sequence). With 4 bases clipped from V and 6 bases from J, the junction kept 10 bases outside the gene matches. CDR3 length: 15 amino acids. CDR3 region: CASSSGQGISLEQYF. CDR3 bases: TGTGCCAGCAGTTCCGGACAGGGGATCTCCCTCGAGCAGTACTTC.

The CDR3 DNA sequence: TGTGCCACCAGCTGGGGACTAGTAACGCCCTACGAGCAGTACTTC. Amino acids: CATSWGLVTPYEQYF. This sequence joins TRBV15 and TRBJ2-7; 8 bases agree with TRBD2. Germline lookup yields CDR1 LNHNV and CDR2 YYDKDF (reference sequence). J was trimmed by 2 bases and V by 5 bases; bases with no gene match: 8. This CDR3 region has 15 residues.

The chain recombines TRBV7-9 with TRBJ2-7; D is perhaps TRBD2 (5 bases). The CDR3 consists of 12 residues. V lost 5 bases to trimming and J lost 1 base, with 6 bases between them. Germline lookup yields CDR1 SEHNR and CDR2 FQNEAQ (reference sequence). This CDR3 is CASSRGSYEQYF. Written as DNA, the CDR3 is TGTGCCAGCAGCCGAGGGTCCTACGAGCAGTACTTC.

CDR3 coding DNA: TGTGCCTGGAGTGGGAAGGGCCGGAACACTGAAGCTTTCTTT. It codes for CAWSGKGRNTEAFF. The chain is built from TRBV30 and TRBJ1-1, with D unresolved. Germline-derived CDR1 and CDR2 are GTSNPN and SVGIG (reference sequence). The CDR3 has 14 residues. V lost 1 base to trimming and J lost 1 base, with 10 bases between them.

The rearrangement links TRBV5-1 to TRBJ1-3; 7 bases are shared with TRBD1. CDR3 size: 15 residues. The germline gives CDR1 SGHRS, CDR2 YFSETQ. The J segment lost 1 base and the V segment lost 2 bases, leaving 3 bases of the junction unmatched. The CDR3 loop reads CASSFDRESGNTIYF. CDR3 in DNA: TGCGCCAGCAGCTTCGACAGGGAATCTGGAAACACCATATATTTT.

The CDR3 here is CASSLGGSQAFF. CDR3 sequence (DNA): TGTGCCAGCAGCCTGGGAGGGAGTCAAGCTTTCTTT. The chain links TRBV9 to TRBJ1-1; D gene uncertain. V was clipped by 4 bases and J by 9 bases, with 13 bases between them. From germline, CDR1 is SGDLS and CDR2 YYNGEE. The CDR3 sequence is 12 residues long.

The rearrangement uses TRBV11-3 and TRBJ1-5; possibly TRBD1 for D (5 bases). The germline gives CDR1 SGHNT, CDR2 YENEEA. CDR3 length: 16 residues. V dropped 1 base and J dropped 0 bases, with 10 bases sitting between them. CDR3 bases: TGTGCCAGCAGCTTAGTAAGGGGTTTTAGCAATCAGCCCCAGCATTTT. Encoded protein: CASSLVRGFSNQPQHF.

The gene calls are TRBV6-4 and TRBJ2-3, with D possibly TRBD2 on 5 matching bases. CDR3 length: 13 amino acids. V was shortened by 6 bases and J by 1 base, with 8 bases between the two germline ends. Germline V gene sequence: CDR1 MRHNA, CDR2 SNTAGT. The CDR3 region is CASSHGGTDTQYF. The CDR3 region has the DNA TGTGCCAGCAGCCACGGGGGCACAGATACGCAGTATTTT.

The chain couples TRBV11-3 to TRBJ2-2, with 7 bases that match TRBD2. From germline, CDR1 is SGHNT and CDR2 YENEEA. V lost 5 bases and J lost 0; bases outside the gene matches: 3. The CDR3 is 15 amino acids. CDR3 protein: CASSPGGTNTGELFF. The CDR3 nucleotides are TGTGCCAGCAGCCCCGGGGGGACGAACACCGGGGAGCTGTTTTTT.

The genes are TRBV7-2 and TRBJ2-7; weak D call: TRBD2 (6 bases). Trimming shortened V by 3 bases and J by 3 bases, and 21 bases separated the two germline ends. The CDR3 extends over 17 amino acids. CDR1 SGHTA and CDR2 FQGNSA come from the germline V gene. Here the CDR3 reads CASSLEGAAPTHYEQYF. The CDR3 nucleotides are TGTGCCAGCAGCTTGGAGGGCGCGGCCCCAACTCACTACGAGCAGTACTTC.